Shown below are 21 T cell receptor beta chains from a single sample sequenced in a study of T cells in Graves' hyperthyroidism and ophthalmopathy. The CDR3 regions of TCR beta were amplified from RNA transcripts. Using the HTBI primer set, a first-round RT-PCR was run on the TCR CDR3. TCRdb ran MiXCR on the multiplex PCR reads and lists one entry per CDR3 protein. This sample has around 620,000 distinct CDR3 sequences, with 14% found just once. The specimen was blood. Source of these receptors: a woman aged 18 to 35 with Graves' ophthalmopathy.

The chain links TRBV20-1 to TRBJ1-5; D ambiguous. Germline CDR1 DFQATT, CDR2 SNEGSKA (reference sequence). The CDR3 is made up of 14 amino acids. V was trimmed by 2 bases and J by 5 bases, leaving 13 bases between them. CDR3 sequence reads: CSARYEGLYQPQHF. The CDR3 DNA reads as TGCAGTGCTAGATATGAGGGTTTATATCAGCCCCAGCATTTT.

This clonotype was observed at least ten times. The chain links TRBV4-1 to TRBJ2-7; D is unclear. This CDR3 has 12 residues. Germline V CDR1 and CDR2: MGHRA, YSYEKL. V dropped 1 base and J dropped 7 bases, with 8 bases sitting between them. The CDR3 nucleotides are TGCGCCAGCAGCCAAGGGGGAAGGGAGCAGTACTTC. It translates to CASSQGGREQYF.

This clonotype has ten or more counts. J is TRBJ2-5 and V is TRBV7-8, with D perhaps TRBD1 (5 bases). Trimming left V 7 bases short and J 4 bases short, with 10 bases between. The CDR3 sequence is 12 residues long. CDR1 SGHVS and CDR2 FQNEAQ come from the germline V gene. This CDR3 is CASIRVGETQYF. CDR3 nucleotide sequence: TGTGCCAGCATCAGGGTAGGAGAGACCCAGTACTTC.

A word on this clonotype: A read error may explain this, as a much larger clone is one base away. The CDR3 DNA reads as TGTGCCACCAGTGATTCGGGACAGGCGAACACCGGGGAGCTGTTTTTT. Translated, it gives CATSDSGQANTGELFF. The rearrangement uses TRBV24-1 and TRBJ2-2; 8 positions match TRBD1. CDR1 is KGHDR and CDR2 is SFDVKD in the germline V gene. The CDR3 spans 16 residues. V lost 2 bases to trimming and J lost 0 bases; unmatched junction nucleotides: 1.

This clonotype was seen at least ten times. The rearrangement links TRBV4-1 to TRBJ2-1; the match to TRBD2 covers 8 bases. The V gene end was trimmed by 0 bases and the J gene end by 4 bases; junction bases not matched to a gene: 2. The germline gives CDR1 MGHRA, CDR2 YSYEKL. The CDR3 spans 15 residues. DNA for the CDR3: TGCGCCAGCAGCCAAGAACTAGCGGCATACAATGAGCAGTTCTTC. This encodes CASSQELAAYNEQFF.

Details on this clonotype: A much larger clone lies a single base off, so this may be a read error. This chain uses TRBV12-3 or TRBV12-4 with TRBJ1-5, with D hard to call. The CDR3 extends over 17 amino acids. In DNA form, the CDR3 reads TGTGCCAGCGGTTTAATTCTAAACAGTGATAGCAATCAGCCCCAGCATTTT. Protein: CASGLILNSDSNQPQHF.

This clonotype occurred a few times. The DNA of the CDR3 is TGTGCCAGCAGTTACGGTCGTGGCGGAGGCTACGAGCAGTACTTC. Protein product: CASSYGRGGGYEQYF. This sequence joins TRBV6-6 and TRBJ2-7, with D tentatively TRBD2 (5 bases). From germline, CDR1 is MNHNY and CDR2 SVGAGI (reference sequence). CDR3 length equals 15 residues. The V end was cut by 2 bases, the J end by 3 bases, with 14 bases between.

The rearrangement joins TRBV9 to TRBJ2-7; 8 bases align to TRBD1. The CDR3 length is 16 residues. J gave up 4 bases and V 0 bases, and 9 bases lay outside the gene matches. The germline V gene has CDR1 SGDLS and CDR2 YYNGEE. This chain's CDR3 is CASSVGRAGGTYEQYF. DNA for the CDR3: TGTGCCAGCAGCGTAGGACGGGCAGGGGGCACGTACGAGCAGTACTTC.

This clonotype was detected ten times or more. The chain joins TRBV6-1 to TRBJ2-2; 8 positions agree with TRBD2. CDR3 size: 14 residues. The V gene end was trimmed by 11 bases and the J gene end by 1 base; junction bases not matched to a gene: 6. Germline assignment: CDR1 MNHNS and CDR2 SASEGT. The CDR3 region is CAGRTSWNTGELFF. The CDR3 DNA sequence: TGTGCCGGACGGACTAGCTGGAACACCGGGGAGCTGTTTTTT.

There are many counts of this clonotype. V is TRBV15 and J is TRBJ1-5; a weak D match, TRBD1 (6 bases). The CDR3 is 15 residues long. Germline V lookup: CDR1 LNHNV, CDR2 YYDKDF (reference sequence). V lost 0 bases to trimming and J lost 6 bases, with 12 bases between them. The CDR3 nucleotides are TGTGCCACCAGCAGAGATCGGTCCAGGGGTCAGCCCCAGCATTTT. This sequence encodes CATSRDRSRGQPQHF.

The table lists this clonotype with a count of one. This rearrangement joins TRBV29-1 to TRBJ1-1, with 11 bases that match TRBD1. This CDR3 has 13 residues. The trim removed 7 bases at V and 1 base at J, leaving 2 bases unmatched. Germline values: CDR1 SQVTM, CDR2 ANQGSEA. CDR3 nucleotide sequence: TGCAGCGCCGGACAGGGGGCGAACACTGAAGCTTTCTTT. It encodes CSAGQGANTEAFF.

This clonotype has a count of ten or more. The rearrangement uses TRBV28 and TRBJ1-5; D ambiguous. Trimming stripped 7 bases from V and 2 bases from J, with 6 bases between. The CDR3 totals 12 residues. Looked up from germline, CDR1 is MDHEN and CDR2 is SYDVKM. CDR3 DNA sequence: TGTGCCAGCACCCCGGGCAATCAGCCCCAGCATTTT. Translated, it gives CASTPGNQPQHF.

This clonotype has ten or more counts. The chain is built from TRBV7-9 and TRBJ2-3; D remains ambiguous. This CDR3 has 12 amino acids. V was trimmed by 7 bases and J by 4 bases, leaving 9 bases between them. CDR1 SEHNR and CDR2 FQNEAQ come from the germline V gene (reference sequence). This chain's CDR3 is CASTQVPDTQYF. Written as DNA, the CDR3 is TGTGCCAGCACCCAAGTACCAGATACGCAGTATTTT.

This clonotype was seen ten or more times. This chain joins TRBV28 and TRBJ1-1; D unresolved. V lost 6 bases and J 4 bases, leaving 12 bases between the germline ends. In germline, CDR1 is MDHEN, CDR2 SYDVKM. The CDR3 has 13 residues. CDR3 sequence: CASSLGWRTEAFF. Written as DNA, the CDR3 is TGTGCCAGCAGCCTAGGGTGGCGCACTGAAGCTTTCTTT.

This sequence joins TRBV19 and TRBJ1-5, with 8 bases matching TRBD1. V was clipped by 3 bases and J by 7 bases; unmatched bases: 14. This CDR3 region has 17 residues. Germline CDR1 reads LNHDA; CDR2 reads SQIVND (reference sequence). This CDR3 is CASSILSAGGFGQPQHF. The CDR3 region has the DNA TGTGCCAGTAGTATCCTATCTGCAGGGGGCTTCGGGCAGCCCCAGCATTTT.

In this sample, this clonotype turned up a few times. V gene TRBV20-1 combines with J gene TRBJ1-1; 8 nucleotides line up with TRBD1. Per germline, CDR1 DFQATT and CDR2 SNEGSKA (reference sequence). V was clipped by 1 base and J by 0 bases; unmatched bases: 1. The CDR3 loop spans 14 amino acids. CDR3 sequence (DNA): TGCAGTGCTAGAGGGGGACAGGTGAACACTGAAGCTTTCTTT. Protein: CSARGGQVNTEAFF.

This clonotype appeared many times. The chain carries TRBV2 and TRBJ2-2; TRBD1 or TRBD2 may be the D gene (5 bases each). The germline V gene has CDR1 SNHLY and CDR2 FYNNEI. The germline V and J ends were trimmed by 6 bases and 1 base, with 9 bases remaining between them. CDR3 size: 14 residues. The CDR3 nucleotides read TGTGCCAGCAGGGGGACCGTGAACACCGGGGAGCTGTTTTTT. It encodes CASRGTVNTGELFF.

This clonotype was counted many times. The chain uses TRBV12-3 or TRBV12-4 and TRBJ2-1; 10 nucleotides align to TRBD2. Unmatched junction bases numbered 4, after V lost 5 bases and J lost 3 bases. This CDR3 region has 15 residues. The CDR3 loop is CASSQAGGRYNEQFF. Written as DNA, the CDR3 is TGTGCCAGCAGTCAAGCGGGAGGGCGCTACAATGAGCAGTTCTTC.

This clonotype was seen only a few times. The CDR3 loop is CASRRDFLSGRGSTGELFF. CDR3 coding DNA: TGTGCCAGTAGGCGGGACTTTCTATCGGGGAGGGGAAGTACCGGGGAGCTGTTTTTT. The V call is TRBV19, the J call TRBJ2-2; 7 nucleotides match TRBD2. Germline V gives CDR1 LNHDA, CDR2 SQIVND (reference sequence). Germline trimming cut 6 bases from V and 5 bases from J; bases unmatched to any gene: 21. This CDR3 region has 19 residues.

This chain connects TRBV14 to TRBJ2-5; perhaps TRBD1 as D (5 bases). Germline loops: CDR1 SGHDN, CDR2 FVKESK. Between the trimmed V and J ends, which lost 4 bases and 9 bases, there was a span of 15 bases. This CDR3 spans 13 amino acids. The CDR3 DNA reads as TGTGCCAGCAGCCCGTCCTTAGAAGGGGCCCAGTACTTC. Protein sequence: CASSPSLEGAQYF.

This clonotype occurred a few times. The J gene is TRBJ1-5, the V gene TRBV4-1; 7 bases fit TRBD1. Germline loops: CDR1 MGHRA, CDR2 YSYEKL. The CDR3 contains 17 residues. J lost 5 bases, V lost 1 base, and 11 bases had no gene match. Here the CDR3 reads CASSQVPPGQVDQPQHF. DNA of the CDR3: TGCGCCAGCAGCCAAGTACCCCCAGGACAGGTGGATCAGCCCCAGCATTTT.